The 16 T cell receptor beta chains below were found in one sample sequenced in a study of technical replicates of blood from several donors. The repertoire was sequenced with immunoSEQ multiplex PCR; TCRdb's copy has only in-frame clones and lacks some. This table has 45,000 to 60,000 clones, roughly 95% appearing once. Sequenced: T cells isolated from PBMCs. Receptors originate from a human donor in good health.

The J gene is TRBJ1-4, the V gene TRBV7-9; D is undetermined. Germline CDR1 reads SEHNR; CDR2 reads FQNEAQ (reference sequence). This CDR3 has 12 amino acids. The ends were cut back, 5 bases at V and 8 bases at J, with 9 bases in the middle. This CDR3 reads CASSERAEKLFF. As DNA, the CDR3 is TGTGCCAGCAGCGAGAGGGCCGAAAAACTGTTTTTT.

The chain carries TRBV11-1 and TRBJ1-1; D ambiguous. Germline V lookup: CDR1 SGHAT, CDR2 FQDESV (reference sequence). The CDR3 has 13 amino acids. The V end lost 2 bases, the J end lost 1 base, and 5 bases lay between the germline ends. The CDR3 loop is CASSLPGNTEAFF. The CDR3, as DNA: TGTGCCAGCAGCTTACCCGGGAACACTGAAGCTTTCTTT.

V is TRBV19 and J is TRBJ1-1, with D unclear. Trimming took off 6 bases at V and 0 bases at J, with 14 bases between the two ends. The germline V gene has CDR1 LNHDA and CDR2 SQIVND (reference sequence). The CDR3 contains 15 residues. The CDR3 DNA reads TGTGCCAGTAGGTTCCGGACTACCATGAACACTGAAGCTTTCTTT. As protein: CASRFRTTMNTEAFF.

The rearrangement joins TRBV30 to TRBJ1-1; 7 positions agree with TRBD1. The CDR3 spans 14 residues. V trimming: 6 bases; J trimming: 4 bases; junction bases outside the gene matches: 11. Germline V CDR1 and CDR2: GTSNPN, SVGIG (reference sequence). CDR3 protein: CACIIFTGVTEAFF. The CDR3 nucleotides are TGTGCCTGTATTATTTTTACAGGGGTCACTGAAGCTTTCTTT.

The chain combines TRBV10-3 with TRBJ1-1; 7 nucleotides agree with TRBD1. CDR1 is ENHRY and CDR2 is SYGVKD in the germline V gene. Losses at the gene ends were 6 bases for V and 5 bases for J; bases not matched to a gene: 12. This CDR3 spans 15 amino acids. The CDR3 region is CAIRTGLEGETEAFF. As DNA, the CDR3 is TGTGCCATCAGGACAGGGCTCGAGGGAGAAACTGAAGCTTTCTTT.

The chain combines TRBV7-2 with TRBJ2-1, with a possible D match to TRBD2 (6 bases). The CDR3 covers 15 residues. CDR1 SGHTA and CDR2 FQGNSA come from the germline V gene. Trimming cost V 3 bases and J 2 bases, with 11 bases left between them. In DNA, the CDR3 is TGTGCCAGCAGCTTCGGGACTGGGCCCTACAATGAGCAGTTCTTC. This sequence encodes CASSFGTGPYNEQFF. The full variable domain, rest sourced from reference TRBV7-2 and TRBJ2-1, is GAGVSQSPSNKVTEKGKDVELRCDPISGHTALYWYRQSLGQGLEFLIYFQGNSAPDKSGLPSDRFSAERTGGSVSTLTIQRTQQEDSAVYLCASSFGTGPYNEQFFGPGTRLTVL.

The V and J genes are TRBV15 and TRBJ1-2; D unclear. V gave up 0 bases and J gave up 1 base, with 15 bases separating them. The germline V gene encodes CDR1 LNHNV and CDR2 YYDKDF (reference sequence). The CDR3 is made up of 17 amino acids. In DNA form, the CDR3 reads TGTGCCACCAGCAGAGATCTAGGACGGAGGCTTAACTATGGCTACACCTTC. Residues: CATSRDLGRRLNYGYTF.

V gene TRBV5-1 combines with J gene TRBJ2-1; D call uncertain. The V end was cut by 1 base, the J end by 4 bases, with 6 bases between. The V gene's germline CDR1 is SGHRS and CDR2 YFSETQ. This CDR3 is 13 amino acids long. CDR3 DNA sequence: TGCGCCAGCAGCTTGCCAACTTACAATGAGCAGTTCTTC. It is translated as CASSLPTYNEQFF.

The chain links TRBV6-1 to TRBJ2-2; D is possibly TRBD2 (5 bases). Germline-derived CDR1 and CDR2 are MNHNS and SASEGT. Trimming stripped 6 bases from V and 5 bases from J, with 13 bases between. This CDR3 spans 14 amino acids. The CDR3 spells CASSSSGDTGELFF. The CDR3 bases are TGTGCCAGCAGCTCGAGCGGAGATACCGGGGAGCTGTTTTTT.

A single count supports this clone. The chain is built from TRBV7-9 and TRBJ2-1; 8 nucleotides match TRBD2. Germline V lookup: CDR1 SEHNR, CDR2 FQNEAQ (reference sequence). This CDR3 has 15 residues. The junction had 8 bases not matched to a gene; V was cut back by 5 bases and J by 5 bases. This CDR3 reads CASSPTGTSDNEQFF. CDR3 nucleotide sequence: TGTGCCAGCAGCCCTACCGGGACTAGTGACAATGAGCAGTTCTTC.

This clone was recorded only once. The chain carries TRBV18 and TRBJ1-5; 10 bases match TRBD1. Germline-derived CDR1 and CDR2 are KGHSH and LQKENI. After removal of 3 bases from V and 10 bases from J, the junction contained 9 bases not matched to a gene. The CDR3 is 15 residues long. CDR3 protein: CASSPSRQGAEPQHF. The CDR3 nucleotides are TGTGCCAGCTCACCCAGTAGACAGGGGGCCGAACCCCAGCATTTT.

The rearrangement joins TRBV30 to TRBJ2-5, with 8 bases fitting TRBD1. Germline CDR1 is GTSNPN and CDR2 is SVGIG (reference sequence). CDR3 length equals 15 residues. After removal of 2 bases from V and 5 bases from J, the junction contained 10 bases not matched to a gene. This CDR3 reads CAWSRLDRDQETQYF. CDR3 nucleotide sequence: TGTGCCTGGAGTAGATTGGACAGGGATCAGGAGACCCAGTACTTC.

V gene TRBV19 combines with J gene TRBJ2-1; TRBD2 aligns across 10 bases. From germline, CDR1 is LNHDA and CDR2 SQIVND (reference sequence). The CDR3 has 16 amino acids. V lost 5 bases to trimming and J lost 6 bases; unmatched junction nucleotides: 10. The CDR3 nucleotides are TGTGCCAGTAGTTCCCTGAGGACTAGCGGATCCAATGAGCAGTTCTTC. It translates to CASSSLRTSGSNEQFF.

The rearrangement links TRBV6-5 to TRBJ1-2; 9 bases align to TRBD1. This CDR3 spans 15 amino acids. Per the germline V gene, CDR1 is MNHEY and CDR2 is SVGAGI. The trim removed 2 bases at V and 8 bases at J, leaving 9 bases unmatched. The CDR3 sequence: CASSYAVQGAQGYTF. The CDR3 nucleotides are TGTGCCAGCAGTTACGCTGTACAGGGGGCGCAAGGCTACACCTTC.

The chain recombines TRBV5-1 with TRBJ2-5, with D possibly matching TRBD1 (6 bases). V lost 4 bases, J lost 4 bases, and 17 bases lay in between. The CDR3 spans 15 residues. Germline V lookup: CDR1 SGHRS, CDR2 YFSETQ. In DNA form, the CDR3 reads TGCGCCAGCAGCCTGGGCCAGGGGCTTTCAGAGACCCAGTACTTC. The encoded protein is CASSLGQGLSETQYF.

The rearrangement links TRBV27 to TRBJ2-7, with D possibly TRBD2 on 5 matching bases. Germline V gene lookup returns CDR1 MNHEY and CDR2 SMNVEV (reference sequence). Deletions cut 3 bases from V and 6 bases from J, with 15 bases between. The CDR3 is 14 amino acids. Here the CDR3 reads CASSLSGSFSEQYF. The CDR3 region has the DNA TGTGCCAGCAGTTTGTCGGGAAGTTTCTCCGAGCAGTACTTC.